Listed here are 6 T cell receptor beta chains from one sample, sequenced in a study of CD8+ T cells in alopecia areata. RNA was isolated and reverse transcribed to cDNA, the sequencing template. The protocol was immunoSEQ multiplex PCR, while the TCRdb copy is restricted to in-frame clones and leaves out a portion. The table lists approximately 10,000 clones, with no singletons. Pooled cutaneous lymph node cells were sorted using CD4, CD8alpha, NKG2D, NKG2ACE and other markers. Material for sequencing was CD8+ T cells sorted from a lymph node. Source of these receptors: a C3H/HeJ mouse with alopecia areata. The MHC haplotype of this mouse line is H2-k.

This clone was seen many times. The gene symbols are mouse symbols. The missing CDR3 end, 4 residues past where the read stops, is filled in from the germline J gene. The rearrangement joins TRBV13-3 to TRBJ2-5; 7 bases agree with TRBD1. The J segment lost 3 bases and the V segment lost 0 bases, leaving 1 base of the junction unmatched. This CDR3 spans 14 amino acids. Germline V lookup: CDR1 NNHDY, CDR2 SYVADS. CDR3 sequence reads: CASSDGDRQDTQYF. The sequenced part of the CDR3 DNA is TGTGCCAGCAGTGATGGGGACAGACAAGAC.

This clone was found many times. The gene symbols are mouse symbols. Sequencing ends 4 residues short of the CDR3 end; the germline J gene provides the rest. The chain couples TRBV5 to TRBJ2-1; 9 positions agree with TRBD2. The CDR3 runs 15 residues. Germline V CDR1 and CDR2: LGHNA, YNLKQL (reference sequence). After removal of 1 base from V and 4 bases from J, the junction contained 2 bases not matched to a gene. The CDR3 region is CASSQVGGAYAEQFF. CDR3 DNA (partial): TGTGCCAGCAGCCAAGTTGGGGGGGCTTATGCT.

This clone occurred many times. The genes are named according to mouse. The CDR3 goes on 4 residues after the read ends, and that part is filled in from the germline J gene. The same CDR3 also results from other DNA sequences found in this sample. The rearrangement uses TRBV19 and TRBJ1-1; 7 nucleotides align to TRBD1. CDR3 size: 14 residues. Germline values: CDR1 FNHDT, CDR2 SITEND (reference sequence). The ends lost 1 base at V and 3 bases at J; junction bases unmatched: 3. CDR3: CASSIRQGDTEVFF. Incomplete CDR3 DNA: TGTGCCAGCAGTATAAGGCAGGGGGACACA.

This clone was seen at least ten times. Gene names denote mouse genes. Sequencing ends 4 residues short of the CDR3 end; the germline J gene provides the rest. V gene TRBV31 combines with J gene TRBJ2-3; D assignment may be TRBD1 or TRBD2 (6 bases each). The germline CDR1 and CDR2 sequences are GKSSPN and SITVG. The CDR3 consists of 14 residues. The V and J ends lost 0 bases and 0 bases respectively, with 7 bases between them. CDR3 residues: CAWSLGASAETLYF. CDR3 DNA, as far as it was read: TGTGCCTGGAGTCTGGGGGCTAGTGCAGAA.

Many counts were recorded for this clone. Gene names and germline match the mouse. The observed sequence ends 4 residues before the CDR3 terminus, with the missing tail filled in from the germline J gene. The chain has TRBV13-1 and TRBJ1-1, with TRBD1 matching over 7 bases. Trimming cost V 0 bases and J 1 base; bases outside gene matches: 0. The length of the CDR3 is 14 residues. Germline V gives CDR1 NSHNY, CDR2 SYGAGN. CDR3 in amino acids: CASSDGDRNTEVFF. The sequenced part of the CDR3 DNA is TGTGCCAGCAGTGATGGGGACAGGAACACA.

This clone is termed medium-sized. Gene names are mouse gene names. The read finishes 4 residues shy of the CDR3 end, and the germline J gene is used to complete it. The chain recombines TRBV14 with TRBJ2-1, with D possibly matching TRBD1 (5 bases). V lost 1 base to trimming and J lost 0 bases, with 5 bases between them. The CDR3 contains 14 residues. Germline V lookup: CDR1 SGHDT, CDR2 FRDEAV. The CDR3 reads CASSFRGNYAEQFF. The sequenced part of the CDR3 DNA is TGTGCCAGCAGTTTCAGGGGTAACTATGCT.